This T cell receptor (beta chain) is from a study of cytomegalovirus exposure and HLA in healthy donors. Study background: Of around 400 genotyped donors, roughly 80% grouped in the Caucasian-associated ancestry cluster.

Between the trimmed V and J ends, which lost 3 bases and 0 bases, there was a span of 15 bases. The length of the CDR3 is 16 residues. Germline V lookup: CDR1 MDHEN, CDR2 SYDVKM. A multiplex PCR was run with 60 Vbeta primers and 13 Jbeta primers. TCRdb's table, derived via immunoSEQ multiplex PCR, lists solely in-frame clones and lacks some. The sample gives some 130,000 clones, roughly three quarters of which show up once; less than 4% is in the top ten. Comment on this clone: What it binds is unknown.

General study results and limits: Later, TCR association rates were found to vary by HLA locus, highest for DRB1 and lowest for HLA-C. Immune exposure information available was restricted to CMV serostatus. Analysis performed later found about 17,000 TCR beta sequences associated with HLA alleles at 0.05 false discovery rate.

The sequence derives from a man younger than 40 in good health and CMV-seronegative. Sequenced material: PBMCs. The rearrangement uses TRBV28 and TRBJ2-7; D not resolved. In DNA, the CDR3 is TGTGCCAGCAGTTTCGGTACAGAGTCTCCCTCCTACGAGCAGTACTTC. It codes for CASSFGTESPSYEQYF.